This TCR beta chain was observed in a study of blood T cell repertoires in COVID-19. Overall study context: Specimens from acute and convalescent COVID-19 originated in the United States, Italy and Spain. Sources were T cells, B-cell-depleted T cells, or PBMCs; the material itself was cDNA or gDNA.

The germline CDR1 and CDR2 sequences are SGHNT and YYREEE (reference sequence). Unmatched junction bases numbered 7, after V lost 4 bases and J lost 5 bases. The CDR3 has 15 amino acids. Per the original methods: Counts of nucleated cells, estimated from reference gene primer amplification, were obtained. Clones were read by immunoSEQ multiplex PCR, and TCRdb kept only the in-frame ones, dropping some. The DNA was the basis for D and trimming; V, J and clone size are from that table. The data contain about 110,000 clones, around nine tenths of them seen just once; the ten biggest clones take up around 4.5%.

The material sequenced was peripheral blood. The V and J genes are TRBV5-4 and TRBJ1-5; 9 bases line up with TRBD1. The TCR comes from a man in his forties with acute or convalescent COVID-19. The CDR3, as DNA: TGTGCCAGCAGCCCTGGGACAGGGTTGGATCAGCCCCAGCATTTT. Translated: CASSPGTGLDQPQHF.